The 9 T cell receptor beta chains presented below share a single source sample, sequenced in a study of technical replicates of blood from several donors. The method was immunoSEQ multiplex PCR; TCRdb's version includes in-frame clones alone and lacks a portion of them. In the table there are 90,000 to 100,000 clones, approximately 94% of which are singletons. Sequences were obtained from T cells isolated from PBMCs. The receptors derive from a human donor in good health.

The CDR3 loop reads CAWSVGDYPGELFF. In nucleotides, the CDR3 is TGTGCCTGGAGTGTCGGGGACTACCCCGGGGAGCTGTTTTTT. The V call is TRBV30, the J call TRBJ2-2; TRBD2 matches 7 bases. From germline, CDR1 is GTSNPN and CDR2 SVGIG (reference sequence). J gave up 6 bases and V 0 bases, and 4 bases lay outside the gene matches. The CDR3 loop spans 14 amino acids.

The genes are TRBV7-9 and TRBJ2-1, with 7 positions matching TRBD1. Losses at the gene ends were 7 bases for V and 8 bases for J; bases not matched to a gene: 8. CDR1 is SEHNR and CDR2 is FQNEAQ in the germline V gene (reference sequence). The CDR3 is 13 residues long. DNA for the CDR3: TGTGCCAGCACCGCAGGGGGTTTCGATGAGCAGTTCTTC. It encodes CASTAGGFDEQFF.

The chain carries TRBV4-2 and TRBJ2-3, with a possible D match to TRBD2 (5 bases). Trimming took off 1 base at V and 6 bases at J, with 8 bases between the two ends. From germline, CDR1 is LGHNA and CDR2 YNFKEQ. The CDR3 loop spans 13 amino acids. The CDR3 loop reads CASSQAIADTQYF. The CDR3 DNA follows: TGTGCCAGCAGCCAAGCTATAGCGGATACGCAGTATTTT.

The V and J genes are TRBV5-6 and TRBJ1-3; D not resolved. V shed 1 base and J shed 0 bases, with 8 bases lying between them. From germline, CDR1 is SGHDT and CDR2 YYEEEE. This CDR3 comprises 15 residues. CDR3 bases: TGTGCCAGCAGCTTGACAGCAACCTCTGGAAACACCATATATTTT. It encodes CASSLTATSGNTIYF.

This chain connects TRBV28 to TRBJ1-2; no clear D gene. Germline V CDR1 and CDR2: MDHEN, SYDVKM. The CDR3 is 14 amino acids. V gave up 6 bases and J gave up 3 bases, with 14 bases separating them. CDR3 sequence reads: CASSLYSLDYGYTF. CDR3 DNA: TGTGCCAGCAGCCTCTACTCCCTCGACTATGGCTACACCTTC.

The CDR3: CASKDSPAVEYNEQFF. The DNA of the CDR3 is TGTGCCAGCAAGGACAGCCCCGCAGTGGAGTACAATGAGCAGTTCTTC. The chain couples TRBV2 to TRBJ2-1; TRBD1 might be the D (6 bases). V shed 7 bases and J shed 4 bases, with 20 bases lying between them. Per germline, CDR1 SNHLY and CDR2 FYNNEI. CDR3 length: 16 residues.

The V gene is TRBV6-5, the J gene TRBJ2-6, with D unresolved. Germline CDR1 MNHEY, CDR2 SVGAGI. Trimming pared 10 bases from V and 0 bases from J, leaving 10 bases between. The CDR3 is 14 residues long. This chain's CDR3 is CATLLFSGANVLTF. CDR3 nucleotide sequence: TGTGCCACCTTACTTTTCTCTGGGGCCAACGTCCTGACTTTC.

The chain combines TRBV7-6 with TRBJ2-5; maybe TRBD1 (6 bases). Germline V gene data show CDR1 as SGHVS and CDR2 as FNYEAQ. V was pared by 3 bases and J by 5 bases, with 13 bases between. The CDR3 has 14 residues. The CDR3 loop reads CASSFDRINETQYF. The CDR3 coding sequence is TGTGCCAGCAGCTTCGACAGGATCAACGAGACCCAGTACTTC.

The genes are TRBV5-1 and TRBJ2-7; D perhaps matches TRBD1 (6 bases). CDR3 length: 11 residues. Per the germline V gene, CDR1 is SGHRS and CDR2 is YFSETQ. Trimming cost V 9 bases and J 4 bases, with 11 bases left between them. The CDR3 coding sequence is TGCGCCACCAAGGGGGAATACGAGCAGTACTTC. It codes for CATKGEYEQYF.